Listed below are T cell receptor beta chains from one sample, sequenced in a study of shared clonotypes between healthy human individuals. The protocol was immunoSEQ multiplex PCR, while the TCRdb copy is restricted to in-frame clones and leaves out a portion. The sample consists of approximately 2,000,000 clones, 92% of them appearing once. Sequences were obtained from naive CD4+ T cells from PBMCs. The receptors derive from a man aged 18 to 30 in good health. Some clones in this sample may be carry-over from other donors' samples. Each CDR3 is given with its conserved first and last residue. D genes are given only for firm matches. Expanded clones get a size class; other rows say once, few or many, or leave the size out.

J,D,V,size,DNA,CDR3
TRBJ2-7,-,TRBV15,-,TGTGCCACCAGCAGAGACACCTTGACCTACGAGCAGTACTTC,CATSRDTLTYEQYF
TRBJ2-1,TRBD2,TRBV2,-,TGTGCCAGCAGTCCCGGGACTAGCGGGTACAATGAGCAGTTCTTC,CASSPGTSGYNEQFF
TRBJ2-1,-,TRBV27,-,TGTGCCAGCAGCCCTTTTGGGGGCGATGAGCAGTTCTTC,CASSPFGGDEQFF
TRBJ1-1,-,TRBV5-6,-,TGTGCCAGCAGCTTGAATAGGCGGCGCACTGAAGCTTTCTTT,CASSLNRRRTEAFF
TRBJ2-3,TRBD2,TRBV10-3,-,TGTGCCATCAGTGAGAGGGCTAGCGGGACGGATACGCAGTATTTT,CAISERASGTDTQYF
TRBJ2-5,-,TRBV18,-,TGTGCCAGCTCACCACTCGGGCCCCAGTACTTC,CASSPLGPQYF
TRBJ2-1,TRBD1,TRBV6-4,-,TGTGCCAGCACGGGACCGGGACAGGGACCTAATGAGCAGTTCTTC,CASTGPGQGPNEQFF
TRBJ2-7,TRBD2,TRBV6-6,-,TGTGCCAGCAGTGGGACTAGCGAATCCTACGAGCAGTACTTC,CASSGTSESYEQYF
TRBJ1-2,-,TRBV10-3,-,TGTGCCATCAGTGGTTCTCAGGGGCCGGACTATGGCTACACCTTC,CAISGSQGPDYGYTF
TRBJ2-3,TRBD2,TRBV7-2,-,TGTGCCAGCAGCAAAGCCGCCCTAGCGGTCACAGATACGCAGTATTTT,CASSKAALAVTDTQYF
TRBJ2-7,-,TRBV7-6,-,TGTGCCAGCAGCCTTTCCCCTATAGCAGAGCAGTACTTC,CASSLSPIAEQYF
TRBJ1-5,-,TRBV15,-,TGTGCCACCAGCAGAGCGGTAGGGGTTCAGCCCCAGCATTTT,CATSRAVGVQPQHF
TRBJ2-2,-,TRBV4-3,-,TGCGCCAGCAGCCAAGAGATCGGAGGGACCACTATCACCGGGGAGCTGTTTTTT,CASSQEIGGTTITGELFF
TRBJ1-2,TRBD1,TRBV29-1,-,TGCAGCGTCGGTGACAGGGCGCGCTACACCTTC,CSVGDRARYTF
TRBJ2-5,TRBD2,TRBV7-9,-,TGTGCCAGCAGTTGGACTAGCGGGAGCGGAGAGACCCAGTACTTC,CASSWTSGSGETQYF
TRBJ2-2,-,TRBV6-4,-,TGTGCCAGCAGCGAACTAGGGCCCGGGGAGCTGTTTTTT,CASSELGPGELFF
TRBJ2-7,TRBD2,TRBV19,-,TGTGCCAGTAGTATAGATTCTCGGACTAGAATCAACGAGCAGTACTTC,CASSIDSRTRINEQYF
TRBJ1-3,-,TRBV5-1,-,TGCGCCAGCAGCTTTGCAGGGGTAGGAAACACCATATATTTT,CASSFAGVGNTIYF
TRBJ2-2,-,TRBV11-2,-,TGTGCCAGCAGCTTAGGCACCGGGGAGCTGTTTTTT,CASSLGTGELFF
TRBJ2-2,-,TRBV2,-,TGTGCCAGCAGAAAAACCAGGGACGGGACCGGGGAGCTGTTTTTT,CASRKTRDGTGELFF
TRBJ1-2,-,TRBV2,-,TGTGCCAGCAGTGAAGAATTGGGACGGGGAACTAACGGCTACACCTTC,CASSEELGRGTNGYTF
TRBJ2-7,TRBD2,TRBV5-1,-,TGCGCCAGCAGCTTAGGTAGCGGGGTCTCCTACGAGCAGTACTTC,CASSLGSGVSYEQYF
TRBJ1-1,-,TRBV28,-,TGTGCCAGCAGTTTATGGGCAGAGAACACTGAAGCTTTCTTT,CASSLWAENTEAFF
TRBJ2-7,TRBD2,TRBV28,-,TGTGCCAGCAGTCCTACGGGGGGGCGAGATGAGCAGTACTTC,CASSPTGGRDEQYF
TRBJ2-7,-,TRBV6-6,-,TGTGCCAGCAGTCCCACTGCCGGCGAGCAGTACTTC,CASSPTAGEQYF
TRBJ1-1,-,TRBV9,-,TGTGCCAGCAGCGTAGTTTGGGGAGTTGAAGCTTTCTTT,CASSVVWGVEAFF
TRBJ1-5,-,TRBV29-1,-,TGCAGCATCCGGGACGGCAATCAGCCCCAGCATTTT,CSIRDGNQPQHF
TRBJ1-2,-,TRBV6-5,-,TGTGCCAGCAGTTATTCGGCGGACTATGGCTACACCTTC,CASSYSADYGYTF
TRBJ2-6,-,TRBV4-2,-,TGTGCCAGCAGCCAAGAGGGGCCTGGGGCCAACGTCCTGACTTTC,CASSQEGPGANVLTF
TRBJ1-1,-,TRBV18,few,TGTGCCAGCTCACCGTCGACAGTGAACACTGAAGCTTTCTTT,CASSPSTVNTEAFF
TRBJ2-7,-,TRBV7-2,-,TGTGCCAGCAGCTTAGATCGAGGGGGGCCCTACGAGCAGTACTTC,CASSLDRGGPYEQYF
TRBJ2-7,-,TRBV2,once,TGTGCCACCAAAAGGGGGACCGTTTGGGAGCAGTACTTC,CATKRGTVWEQYF
TRBJ2-1,TRBD1,TRBV25-1,-,TGTGCCAGTGGAGGGACAGGTTACAATGAGCAGTTCTTC,CASGGTGYNEQFF
TRBJ2-3,-,TRBV10-1,-,TGCGCCAGGAGAGAGGGGAGAAGCACAGATACGCAGTATTTT,CARREGRSTDTQYF
TRBJ2-7,TRBD2,TRBV19,once,TGTGCCAGTAGTTTCAGGACTAGCGGCTACGAGCAGTACTTC,CASSFRTSGYEQYF
TRBJ2-1,TRBD2,TRBV5-1,-,TGCGCCAGCAGCTTAGCAGGTAGCGGGAGGTATGAGCAGTTCTTC,CASSLAGSGRYEQFF
TRBJ2-7,-,TRBV11-2,-,TGTGCCAGCAGCCTCTACTACGAGCAGTACTTC,CASSLYYEQYF
TRBJ2-7,-,TRBV11-2,-,TGTGCCAGCAGCTTAGCTATGGTAGCCGAGCAGTACTTC,CASSLAMVAEQYF
TRBJ2-5,TRBD1,TRBV15,-,TGTGCCACCAGCAGGGGACAGGGTCAAGAGACCCAGTACTTC,CATSRGQGQETQYF
TRBJ2-2,-,TRBV28,once,TGTGCCAGCAGTTTAGTGACAGCGAACGGGGAGCTGTTTTTT,CASSLVTANGELFF
TRBJ2-3,-,TRBV28,-,TGTGCCAGCAGTTTATCTGTCGGGCGGAGCACAGATACGCAGTATTTT,CASSLSVGRSTDTQYF
TRBJ2-2,-,TRBV9,-,TGTGCCAGCAGCGTAGCGGTTGCCAGCGCGAACACCGGGGAGCTGTTTTTT,CASSVAVASANTGELFF
TRBJ1-2,-,TRBV5-1,-,TGCGCCAGCAGCTCGACTTCGACAGGTCTGGGCTACACCTTC,CASSSTSTGLGYTF
TRBJ2-1,-,TRBV28,-,TGTGCCAGCACCTGGACTTCCTCCTACAATGAGCAGTTCTTC,CASTWTSSYNEQFF
TRBJ1-2,-,TRBV10-1,-,TGCGCCAGCAGTGAGTCCGGAAAAAACGGCTACACCTTC,CASSESGKNGYTF
TRBJ2-7,-,TRBV11-2,-,TGTGCCAGCAGCTCGGACAGTTCCCTCTACGAGCAGTACTTC,CASSSDSSLYEQYF
TRBJ2-3,TRBD2,TRBV10-3,once,TGTGCCATCAAAGGGACTAGCGGGAGGAGCACAGATACGCAGTATTTT,CAIKGTSGRSTDTQYF